What follows are 21 T cell receptor beta chains derived from one specimen sequenced in a study of chemoradiotherapy in HPV16-positive cancers. The assay was immunoSEQ multiplex PCR, and TCRdb's table has in-frame clones only and misses some. The sample consists of about 35,000 clones, roughly 75% of them appearing once. The starting material was blood, obtained from a patient who underwent chemoradiotherapy. The receptors derive from a human donor with HPV-associated anogenital cancer.

This clone was found once. The J gene is TRBJ2-3, the V gene TRBV7-3; 10 bases are a match to TRBD2. This CDR3 has 16 amino acids. The junction had 10 bases not matched to a gene; V was cut back by 7 bases and J by 3 bases. The germline CDR1 and CDR2 sequences are SGHTA and FQGTGA. Here the CDR3 DNA reads TGTGCCAGCACCCCTCGGGCTAGCGGGGGTACAGATACGCAGTATTTT. It is translated as CASTPRASGGTDTQYF.

The chain has TRBV15 and TRBJ2-7; D is unresolved. The CDR3 loop spans 11 amino acids. CDR1 is LNHNV, CDR2 YYDKDF, per germline (reference sequence). V was pared by 1 base and J by 4 bases, with 2 bases between. The CDR3 DNA sequence: TGTGCCACCAGCAGAGGGTACGAGCAGTACTTC. Protein sequence: CATSRGYEQYF.

This clone was detected only a few times. The V call is TRBV7-3, the J call TRBJ1-6, with D uncertain. Germline V gene sequence: CDR1 SGHTA, CDR2 FQGTGA. Trimming removed 3 bases from V and 3 bases from J, with 3 bases in between. This CDR3 comprises 13 residues. Written as DNA, the CDR3 is TGTGCCAGCAGCTTGAGCTATAATTCACCCCTCCACTTT. Its protein is CASSLSYNSPLHF.

In nucleotides, the CDR3 is TGTGCCAGTAGTCCCCAGGGATCTTCGTACGAGCAGTACTTC. Its translation is CASSPQGSSYEQYF. The rearrangement joins TRBV19 to TRBJ2-7; tentative D call: TRBD1 (5 bases). Trimming took off 5 bases at V and 4 bases at J, with 15 bases between the two ends. The V gene's germline CDR1 is LNHDA and CDR2 SQIVND (reference sequence). The CDR3 spans 14 residues.

The chain links TRBV19 to TRBJ2-7; 7 bases match TRBD1. Per the germline V gene, CDR1 is LNHDA and CDR2 is SQIVND (reference sequence). J gave up 4 bases and V 5 bases, and 11 bases lay outside the gene matches. The CDR3 sequence is 15 residues long. CDR3 sequence: CASSSPRDSVYEQYF. The CDR3 DNA is TGTGCCAGTAGTTCCCCCCGGGACAGTGTTTACGAGCAGTACTTC. Full variable domain (rest looked up from reference TRBV19 and TRBJ2-7): DGGITQSPKYLFRKEGQNVTLSCEQNLNHDAMYWYRQDPGQGLRLIYYSQIVNDFQKGDIAEGYSVSREKKESFPLTVTSAQKNPTAFYLCASSSPRDSVYEQYFGPGTRLTVT.

The rearrangement links TRBV9 to TRBJ1-1, with TRBD1 matching over 7 bases. This CDR3 has 14 amino acids. Germline V CDR1 and CDR2: SGDLS, YYNGEE. The ends lost 3 bases at V and 4 bases at J; junction bases unmatched: 6. CDR3 in amino acids: CASSARRDSTEAFF. Here the CDR3 DNA reads TGTGCCAGCAGCGCTCGGCGGGACAGCACTGAAGCTTTCTTT.

The count of this clone is one. The chain employs TRBV5-1 and TRBJ1-6, with 7 bases matching TRBD1. The CDR3 covers 14 residues. Germline lookup yields CDR1 SGHRS and CDR2 YFSETQ. J lost 7 bases, V lost 1 base, and 2 bases had no gene match. The CDR3 sequence: CASSLTGVNSPLHF. CDR3 bases: TGCGCCAGCAGCTTGACAGGGGTGAATTCACCCCTCCACTTT.

The chain uses TRBV13 and TRBJ2-1, with D hard to call. The CDR3 sequence is 13 residues long. Germline V gives CDR1 PRHDT, CDR2 FYEKMQ (reference sequence). The V end was cut by 4 bases, the J end by 4 bases, with 8 bases between. In DNA form, the CDR3 reads TGTGCCAGCAGCTCTCGACCTTACAATGAGCAGTTCTTC. Protein product: CASSSRPYNEQFF. Full variable domain (missing parts from reference TRBV13 and TRBJ2-1): AAGVIQSPRHLIKEKRETATLKCYPIPRHDTVYWYQQGPGQDPQFLISFYEKMQSDKGSIPDRFSAQQFSDYHSELNMSSLELGDSALYFCASSSRPYNEQFFGPGTRLTVL.

The genes are TRBV4-3 and TRBJ2-3; a possible D gene is TRBD2 (6 bases). V lost 1 base and J lost 8, with 19 bases in between. Germline values: CDR1 LGHNA, CDR2 YSLEER. The CDR3 is 16 amino acids. The CDR3 loop reads CASSQVARGLGGTQYF. CDR3 bases: TGCGCCAGCAGCCAAGTTGCTCGGGGCCTCGGGGGTACGCAGTATTTT.

In its sample, this clone was seen a few times. J is TRBJ2-7 and V is TRBV10-1; 7 bases fit TRBD1. Germline V CDR1 and CDR2: WNHNN, SYGVQD (reference sequence). V dropped 7 bases and J dropped 3; count of bases not matched to a gene: 9. This CDR3 region has 14 residues. The CDR3 loop reads CASIMTGSFYEQYF. CDR3 nucleotide sequence: TGCGCCAGCATTATGACAGGGAGTTTCTACGAGCAGTACTTC.

The chain employs TRBV6-5 and TRBJ1-2, with a tentative D call TRBD1 (5 bases). CDR1 and CDR2 (germline): MNHEY, SVGAGI. This CDR3 region has 12 residues. Deletions cut 8 bases from V and 4 bases from J, with 11 bases between. CDR3 coding DNA: TGTGCCAGCGGGTCTGGGGCCTATGGCTACACCTTC. Protein product: CASGSGAYGYTF.

The V and J genes are TRBV19 and TRBJ2-2; the match to TRBD1 covers 7 bases. The CDR3 is made up of 16 amino acids. Germline V gene data show CDR1 as LNHDA and CDR2 as SQIVND (reference sequence). V shed 5 bases and J 1 base; nucleotides not matched to a gene: 7. The CDR3 is CASSPRQGWNTGELFF. CDR3 bases: TGTGCCAGTAGTCCAAGACAGGGCTGGAACACCGGGGAGCTGTTTTTT.

Written as DNA, the CDR3 is TGTGCCAGCAGTGGGCCTACCAAGAATCAGCCCCAGCATTTT. Amino acid sequence: CASSGPTKNQPQHF. The rearrangement links TRBV2 to TRBJ1-5; no firm D call. In germline, CDR1 is SNHLY, CDR2 FYNNEI. Trimming left V 4 bases short and J 4 bases short, with 11 bases between. This CDR3 is built from 14 residues.

This clone was detected once. The chain combines TRBV9 with TRBJ1-3, with no clear D. In germline, CDR1 is SGDLS, CDR2 YYNGEE. The CDR3 is 14 residues long. V lost 4 bases to trimming and J lost 0 bases, with 8 bases between them. The CDR3 loop is CASSPPSSGNTIYF. The CDR3 bases are TGTGCCAGCAGCCCCCCGAGCTCTGGAAACACCATATATTTT. The full variable domain, in which reference TRBV9 and TRBJ1-3 provide the parts outside the CDR3, is DSGVTQTPKHLITATGQRVTLRCSPRSGDLSVYWYQQSLDQGLQFLIQYYNGEERAKGNILERFSAQQFPDLHSELNLSSLELGDSALYFCASSPPSSGNTIYFGEGSWLTVV.

The V gene is TRBV9, the J gene TRBJ2-7; 8 nucleotides match TRBD2. Germline trimming cut 4 bases from V and 3 bases from J; bases unmatched to any gene: 9. CDR3 length: 15 residues. Germline CDR1 and CDR2: SGDLS and YYNGEE. CDR3 in amino acids: CASSPFSGESYEQYF. CDR3 nucleotide sequence: TGTGCCAGCAGCCCCTTTAGCGGGGAAAGCTACGAGCAGTACTTC.

The rearrangement joins TRBV7-2 to TRBJ2-5; TRBD2 might be the D (6 bases). V lost 5 bases and J 5 bases, leaving 12 bases between the germline ends. Germline loops: CDR1 SGHTA, CDR2 FQGNSA. The CDR3 is 13 residues long. The CDR3, as DNA: TGTGCCAGCAGCCGGACCAGCGGGGAGACCCAGTACTTC. Amino acids: CASSRTSGETQYF.

The V and J genes are TRBV5-4 and TRBJ2-7; 9 nucleotides agree with TRBD1. V lost 2 bases to trimming and J lost 4 bases; unmatched junction nucleotides: 7. Germline CDR1 reads SGHNT; CDR2 reads YYREEE (reference sequence). CDR3 size: 15 residues. The CDR3 region has the DNA TGTGCCAGCAGCTTAACAGGGGGCCGTGGATACGAGCAGTACTTC. This codes for CASSLTGGRGYEQYF. Based on the CDR3 plus reference TRBV5-4 and TRBJ2-7, the full variable domain is ETGVTQSPTHLIKTRGQQVTLRCSSQSGHNTVSWYQQALGQGPQFIFQYYREEENGRGNFPPRFSGLQFPNYSSELNVNALELDDSALYLCASSLTGGRGYEQYFGPGTRLTVT.

This chain connects TRBV7-9 to TRBJ1-4, with D possibly TRBD1 on 5 matching bases. The length of the CDR3 is 17 residues. Germline assignment: CDR1 SEHNR and CDR2 FQNEAQ (reference sequence). V lost 0 bases to trimming and J lost 8 bases, with 19 bases between them. In DNA, the CDR3 is TGTGCCAGCAGCTTAGCGGGAGGTGGGGCAGCGCCCGAAAAACTGTTTTTT. Amino acids: CASSLAGGGAAPEKLFF.

This clone was seen more than once but under ten times. The genes are TRBV19 and TRBJ1-2; D not certain. The ends were cut back, 9 bases at V and 2 bases at J, with 19 bases in the middle. CDR3 length equals 15 residues. The germline V gene has CDR1 LNHDA and CDR2 SQIVND (reference sequence). The CDR3 DNA follows: TGTGCCAGCAATGCGCAAGCCTTAACGAACTATGGCTACACCTTC. It yields the protein CASNAQALTNYGYTF.

This chain joins TRBV7-3 and TRBJ2-2, with 7 nucleotides matching TRBD1. The V gene's germline CDR1 is SGHTA and CDR2 FQGTGA. V shed 4 bases, J shed 4 bases, and the junction held 6 bases outside the gene matches. The CDR3 totals 15 residues. CDR3 sequence: CASSSQGSSTGELFF. CDR3 coding DNA: TGTGCCAGCAGCTCACAGGGGTCAAGCACCGGGGAGCTGTTTTTT.

V usage is TRBV15 and J usage is TRBJ2-7, with TRBD2 as a possible D gene (6 bases). Germline CDR1 LNHNV, CDR2 YYDKDF (reference sequence). The V end was cut by 1 base, the J end by 4 bases, with 8 bases between. The CDR3 has 13 amino acids. CDR3 in DNA: TGTGCCACCAGCAGAGGGGGGAGGTACGAGCAGTACTTC. It encodes CATSRGGRYEQYF.